Reported below is one T cell receptor (beta chain). The CDR3 spans 15 residues. V dropped 6 bases and J dropped 4 bases, with 15 bases sitting between them. In germline, CDR1 is MNHEY, CDR2 SVGAGI. The data were obtained in a study of blood T cell repertoires in COVID-19. Study details: Specimens from acute and convalescent COVID-19 originated in the United States, Italy and Spain. The analysed material was cDNA or gDNA that came from T cells, B-cell-depleted T cells, or PBMCs.

In the study's own analysis: Estimated nucleated cell counts came from reference gene primer amplification. Clones were read by immunoSEQ multiplex PCR, and TCRdb kept only the in-frame ones, dropping some. V, J and clone size reflect that table, while D and trimming were determined from the DNA. Of 50,000 to 65,000 clones in the sample, around 85% were seen once. This clonotype was sampled from a human donor in a cohort sampled during active COVID-19. The rearrangement uses TRBV6-5 and TRBJ1-4; possibly TRBD1 for D (6 bases). The specimen was peripheral blood. The CDR3 is CASRSGQLNNEKLFF. The CDR3 coding sequence is TGTGCCAGCAGGTCCGGACAGCTCAATAATGAAAAACTGTTTTTT.